The rows below give T cell receptor beta chains drawn from one sample of a study of blood T cell repertoires in COVID-19. TCRdb keeps only in-frame clones here, not all; method: immunoSEQ multiplex PCR. The sample includes some 320,000 clones, around nine tenths of them seen just once. The specimen sequenced was PBMCs or T cells enriched from blood (not recorded which). These receptors all come from a man between 60 and 75 years old who had recovered from COVID-19. Each CDR3 is given with its conserved first and last residue. The D gene is left open where the match is weak. Size tells how often a clone was seen (once, few, many) or the class of an expanded clone, and some rows leave it out.

clone_size: -; v_call: TRBV9; j_call: TRBJ2-7; d_call: TRBD2; cdr3_aa: CASSVDRGAYEQYF; cdr3_nt: TGTGCCAGCAGCGTAGATCGGGGGGCCTACGAGCAGTACTTC
clone_size: -; v_call: TRBV6-5; j_call: TRBJ2-3; d_call: TRBD2; cdr3_aa: CASSYGLAGSDTQYF; cdr3_nt: TGTGCCAGCAGTTACGGACTAGCGGGGTCAGATACGCAGTATTTT
clone_size: -; v_call: TRBV7-9; j_call: TRBJ2-7; d_call: TRBD2; cdr3_aa: CASNNFDGLAGGPGQYF; cdr3_nt: TGTGCCAGCAACAACTTTGATGGACTAGCGGGAGGGCCGGGGCAGTACTTC
clone_size: -; v_call: TRBV2; j_call: TRBJ2-5; d_call: TRBD1; cdr3_aa: CASSDKTGGIEETQYF; cdr3_nt: TGTGCCAGCAGTGATAAGACAGGGGGGATTGAGGAGACCCAGTACTTC
clone_size: -; v_call: TRBV24-1; j_call: TRBJ2-7; d_call: TRBD1; cdr3_aa: CATSETDRGRQYF; cdr3_nt: TGTGCCACCAGTGAAACCGACAGGGGACGGCAGTACTTC
clone_size: -; v_call: TRBV4-3; j_call: TRBJ2-5; d_call: TRBD2; cdr3_aa: CASSQHTSGLGETQYF; cdr3_nt: TGCGCCAGCAGCCAACATACTAGCGGCCTAGGGGAGACCCAGTACTTC
clone_size: -; v_call: TRBV28; j_call: TRBJ1-5; d_call: -; cdr3_aa: CASRLGASSNQPQHF; cdr3_nt: TGTGCCAGCAGACTTGGGGCCAGTAGCAATCAGCCCCAGCATTTT
clone_size: -; v_call: TRBV6-5; j_call: TRBJ2-7; d_call: -; cdr3_aa: CASSYPGSYEQYF; cdr3_nt: TGTGCCAGCAGCTATCCAGGGTCCTACGAGCAGTACTTC
clone_size: -; v_call: TRBV5-5; j_call: TRBJ1-2; d_call: -; cdr3_aa: CASSSRGGYGYTF; cdr3_nt: TGTGCCAGCAGCTCGAGAGGGGGCTATGGCTACACCTTC
clone_size: -; v_call: TRBV28; j_call: TRBJ2-5; d_call: TRBD1; cdr3_aa: CASSTTGQGPAAQYF; cdr3_nt: TGTGCCAGCAGTACCACGGGACAGGGACCGGCAGCCCAGTACTTC
clone_size: once; v_call: TRBV5-8; j_call: TRBJ2-7; d_call: TRBD2; cdr3_aa: CASSPWTSGRSEQYF; cdr3_nt: TGTGCCAGCAGCCCTTGGACTAGCGGGAGGTCCGAGCAGTACTTC
clone_size: -; v_call: TRBV24-1; j_call: TRBJ2-3; d_call: -; cdr3_aa: CATSDFGRTATDTQYF; cdr3_nt: TGTGCCACCAGTGATTTCGGGCGGACAGCCACAGATACGCAGTATTTT